This T cell receptor beta chain is drawn from a study of CD8+CD57+ T cells in acquired aplastic anemia. Before being chosen for sequencing, patients had shown CD8+CD57+ cell expansion by flow cytometry. Diagnosis of severe acquired aplastic anemia applied to all patients. Profiling that covered TCR beta VDJ and CDR3 relied on genomic DNA as its template. TCRdb reprocessed the reads with MiXCR, giving one entry per CDR3 protein. This table holds roughly 250,000 distinct CDR3 sequences, approximately 82% found once. Trimming took off 1 base at V and 4 bases at J, with 11 bases between the two ends. Germline loops: CDR1 SGHAT, CDR2 FQNNGV. The CDR3 runs to 15 residues.

This receptor was obtained from a human donor with aplastic anemia. This chain connects TRBV11-2 to TRBJ1-5; D might be TRBD1 (5 bases). The sequenced material came from sorted CD4+, CD8+, or CD8+CD57+ T cells (not recorded which) from PBMCs. For the CDR3, the DNA is TGTGCCAGCAGCTTAGGCACAGGAGGAAATCAGCCCCAGCATTTT. This gives the protein CASSLGTGGNQPQHF.